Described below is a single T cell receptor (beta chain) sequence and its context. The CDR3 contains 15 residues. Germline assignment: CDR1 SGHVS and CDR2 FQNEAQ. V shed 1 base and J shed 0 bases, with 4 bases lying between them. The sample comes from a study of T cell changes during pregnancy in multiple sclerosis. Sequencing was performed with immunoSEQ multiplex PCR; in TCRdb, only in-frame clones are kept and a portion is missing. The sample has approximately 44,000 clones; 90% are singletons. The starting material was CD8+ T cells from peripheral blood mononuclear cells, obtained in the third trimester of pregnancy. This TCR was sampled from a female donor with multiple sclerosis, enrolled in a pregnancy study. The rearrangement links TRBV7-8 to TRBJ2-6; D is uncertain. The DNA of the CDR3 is TGTGCCAGCAGCTTAGGCAGCTCTGGGGCCAACGTCCTGACTTTC. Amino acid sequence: CASSLGSSGANVLTF.